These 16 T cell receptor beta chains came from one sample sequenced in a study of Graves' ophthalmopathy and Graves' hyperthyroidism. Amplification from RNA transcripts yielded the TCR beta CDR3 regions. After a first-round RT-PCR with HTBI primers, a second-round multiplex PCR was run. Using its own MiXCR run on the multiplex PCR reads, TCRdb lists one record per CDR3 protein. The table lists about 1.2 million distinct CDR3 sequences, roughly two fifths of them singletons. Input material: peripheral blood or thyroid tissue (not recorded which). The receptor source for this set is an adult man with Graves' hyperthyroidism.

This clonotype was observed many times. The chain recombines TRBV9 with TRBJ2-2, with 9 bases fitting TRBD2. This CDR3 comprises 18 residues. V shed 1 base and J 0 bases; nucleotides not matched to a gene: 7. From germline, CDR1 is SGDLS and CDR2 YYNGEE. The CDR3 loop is CASSVSPSGTANTGELFF. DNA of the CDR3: TGTGCCAGCAGCGTATCCCCTAGCGGGACCGCGAACACCGGGGAGCTGTTTTTT.

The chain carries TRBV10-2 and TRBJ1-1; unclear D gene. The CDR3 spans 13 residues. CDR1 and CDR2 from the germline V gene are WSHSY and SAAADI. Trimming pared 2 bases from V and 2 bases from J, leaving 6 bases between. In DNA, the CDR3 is TGCGCCAGCAGTGAGGTAGACAACACTGAAGCTTTCTTT. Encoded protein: CASSEVDNTEAFF.

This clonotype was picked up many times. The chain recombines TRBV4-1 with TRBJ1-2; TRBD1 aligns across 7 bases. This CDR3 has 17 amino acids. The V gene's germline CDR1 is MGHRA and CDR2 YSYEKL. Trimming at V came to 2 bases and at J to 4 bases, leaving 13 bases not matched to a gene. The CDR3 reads CASSQKGREGAGYGYTF. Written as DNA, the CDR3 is TGCGCCAGCAGCCAAAAAGGGAGGGAGGGGGCAGGCTATGGCTACACCTTC.

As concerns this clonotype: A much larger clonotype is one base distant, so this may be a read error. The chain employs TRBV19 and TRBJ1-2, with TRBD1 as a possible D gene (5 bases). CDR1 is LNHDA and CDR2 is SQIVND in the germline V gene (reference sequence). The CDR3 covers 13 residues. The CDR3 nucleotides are TGTGCCACTTGGGGCCAAGCTAACTGTGGCTACACCTTC. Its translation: CATWGQANCGYTF. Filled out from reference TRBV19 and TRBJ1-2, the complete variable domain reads DGGITQSPKYLFRKEGQNVTLSCEQNLNHDAMYWYRQDPGQGLRLIYYSQIVNDFQKGDIAEGYSVSREKKESFPLTVTSAQKNPTAFYLCATWGQANCGYTFGSGTRLTVV.

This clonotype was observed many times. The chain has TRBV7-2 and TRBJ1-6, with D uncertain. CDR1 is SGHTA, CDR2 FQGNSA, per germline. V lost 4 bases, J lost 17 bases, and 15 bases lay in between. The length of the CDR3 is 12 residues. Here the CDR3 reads CASSSGPTRVHF. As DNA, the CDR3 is TGTGCCAGCAGCTCCGGGCCGACACGGGTCCACTTT.

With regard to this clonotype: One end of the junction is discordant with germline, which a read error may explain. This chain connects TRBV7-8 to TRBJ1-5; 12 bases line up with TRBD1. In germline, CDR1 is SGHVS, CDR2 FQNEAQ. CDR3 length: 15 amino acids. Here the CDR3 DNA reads TGTGCCAGCAGCCCGGGACAGGGGGCTGGATGGCCCAAGCATTTT. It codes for CASSPGQGAGWPKHF.

CDR3 loop: CASSLGQGTRQKTQYF. As DNA, the CDR3 is TGTGCCAGCAGTTTGGGACAGGGGACGAGACAAAAGACCCAGTACTTC. The V call is TRBV6-5, the J call TRBJ2-5; 10 nucleotides match TRBD1. Germline lookup yields CDR1 MNHEY and CDR2 SVGAGI. V shed 4 bases, J shed 6 bases, and the junction held 11 bases outside the gene matches. The CDR3 runs 16 residues.

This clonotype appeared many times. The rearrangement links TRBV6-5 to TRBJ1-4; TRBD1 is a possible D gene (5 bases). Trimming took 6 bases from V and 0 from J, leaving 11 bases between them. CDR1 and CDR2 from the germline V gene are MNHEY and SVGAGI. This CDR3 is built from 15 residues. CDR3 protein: CASSRDTATNEKLFF. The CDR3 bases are TGTGCCAGCAGCAGGGATACCGCAACTAATGAAAAACTGTTTTTT.

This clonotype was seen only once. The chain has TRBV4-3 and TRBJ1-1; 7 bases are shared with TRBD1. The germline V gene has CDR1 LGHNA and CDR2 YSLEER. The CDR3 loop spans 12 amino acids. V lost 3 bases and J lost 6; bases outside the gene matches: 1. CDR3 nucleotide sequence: TGCGCCAGCAGCCATGACAGGGCTGAAGCTTTCTTT. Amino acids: CASSHDRAEAFF.

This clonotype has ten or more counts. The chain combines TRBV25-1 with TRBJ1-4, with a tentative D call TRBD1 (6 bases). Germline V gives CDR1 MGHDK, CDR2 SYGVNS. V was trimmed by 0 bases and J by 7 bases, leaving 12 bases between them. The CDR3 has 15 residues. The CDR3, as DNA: TGTGCCAGCAGTGAATATGTGGGGGCGCGTGAAAAACTGTTTTTT. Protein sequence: CASSEYVGAREKLFF.

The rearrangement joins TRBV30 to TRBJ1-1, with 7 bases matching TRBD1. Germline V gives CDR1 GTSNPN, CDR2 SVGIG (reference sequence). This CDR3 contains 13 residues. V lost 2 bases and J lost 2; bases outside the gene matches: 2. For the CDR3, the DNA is TGTGCCTGGAGTAGACAGGGAAACACTGAAGCTTTCTTT. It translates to CAWSRQGNTEAFF. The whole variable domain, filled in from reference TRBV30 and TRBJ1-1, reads SQTIHQWPATLVQPVGSPLSLECTVEGTSNPNLYWYRQAAGRGLQLLFYSVGIGQISSEVPQNLSASRPQDRQFILSSKKLLLSDSGFYLCAWSRQGNTEAFFGQGTRLTVV.

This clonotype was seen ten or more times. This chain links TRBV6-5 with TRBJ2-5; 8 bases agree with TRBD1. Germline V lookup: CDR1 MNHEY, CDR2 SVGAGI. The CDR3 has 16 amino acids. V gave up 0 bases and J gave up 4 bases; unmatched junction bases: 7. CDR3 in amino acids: CASSYSNRGQGETQYF. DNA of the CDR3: TGTGCCAGCAGTTACTCGAATCGCGGACAGGGAGAGACCCAGTACTTC.

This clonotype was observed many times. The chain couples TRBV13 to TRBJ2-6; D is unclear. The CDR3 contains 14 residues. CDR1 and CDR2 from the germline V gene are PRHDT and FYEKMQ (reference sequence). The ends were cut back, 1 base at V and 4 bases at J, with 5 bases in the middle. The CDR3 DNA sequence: TGTGCCAGCAGCTTAGTAGTGGGGGCCAACGTCCTGACTTTC. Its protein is CASSLVVGANVLTF.

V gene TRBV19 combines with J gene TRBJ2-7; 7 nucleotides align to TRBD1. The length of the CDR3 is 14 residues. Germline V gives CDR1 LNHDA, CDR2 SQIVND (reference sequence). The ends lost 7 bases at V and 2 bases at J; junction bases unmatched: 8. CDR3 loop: CASTPTGRAYEQYF. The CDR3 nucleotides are TGTGCCAGTACTCCGACAGGGAGAGCCTACGAGCAGTACTTC.

The CDR3 coding sequence is TGCAGCGTCGGTGGAGGGGGCCTCCAAGAGACCCAGTACTTC. It is translated as CSVGGGGLQETQYF. The chain carries TRBV29-1 and TRBJ2-5; a weak D match, TRBD1 (7 bases). Germline CDR1 and CDR2: SQVTM and ANQGSEA. V shed 6 bases and J shed 1 base, with 15 bases lying between them. The CDR3 runs to 14 residues. Variable domain in full (rest from reference TRBV29-1 and TRBJ2-5): SAVISQKPSRDICQRGTSLTIQCQVDSQVTMMFWYRQQPGQSLTLIATANQGSEATYESGFVIDKFPISRPNLTFSTLTVSNMSPEDSSIYLCSVGGGGLQETQYFGPGTRLLVL.

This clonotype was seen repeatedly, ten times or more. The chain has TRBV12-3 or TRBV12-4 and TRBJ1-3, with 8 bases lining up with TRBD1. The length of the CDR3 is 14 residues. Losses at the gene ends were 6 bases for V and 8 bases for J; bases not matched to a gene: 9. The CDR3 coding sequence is TGTGCCAGCAGCAACGACAGGGGCGGTTACACCATATATTTT. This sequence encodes CASSNDRGGYTIYF.